The 9 T cell receptor beta chains below come from one sample, sequenced in a study of response to subunit inactivated influenza vaccine. TCRdb re-derived calls from the RT-PCR reads in MiXCR, one entry per CDR3 protein. The data show about 800,000 distinct CDR3 sequences, 21% seen once. The sample here was PBMCs from blood, taken less than 6 days after vaccination. The receptors were sampled from a man aged 45-65 years who received an inactivated influenza vaccine.

About this clonotype itself: With a much larger clone just one base away, this may be a read error. The chain links TRBV4-2 to TRBJ2-7, with TRBD1 as a possible D gene (7 bases). The CDR3 is 14 residues long. Germline V gene data show CDR1 as LGHNA and CDR2 as YNFKEQ. CDR3 amino acids: CVSSQDSQGGEQYF. The CDR3 DNA reads as TGTGTCAGCAGCCAAGACTCGCAGGGGGGCGAGCAGTACTTC.

This chain uses TRBV13 with TRBJ2-1, with D possibly matching TRBD2 (5 bases). Germline assignment: CDR1 PRHDT and CDR2 FYEKMQ (reference sequence). Trimming left V 5 bases short and J 8 bases short, with 10 bases between. The CDR3 is made up of 12 amino acids. Here the CDR3 reads CASSHWGDEQFF. The CDR3 DNA follows: TGTGCCAGCAGCCACTGGGGAGATGAGCAGTTCTTC.

This clonotype was detected only a few times. The J gene is TRBJ2-7, the V gene TRBV6-1; possibly TRBD2 for D (6 bases). Germline CDR1 MNHNS, CDR2 SASEGT. The V and J ends lost 5 bases and 2 bases respectively, with 19 bases between them. The CDR3 length is 16 residues. The CDR3 spells CASSIRPVGGTYEQYF. Written as DNA, the CDR3 is TGTGCCAGCAGTATAAGACCCGTCGGAGGGACCTACGAGCAGTACTTC.

The V gene is TRBV12-3 or TRBV12-4, the J gene TRBJ2-6; 7 bases align to TRBD1. V dropped 5 bases and J dropped 4; count of bases not matched to a gene: 8. The CDR3 contains 16 residues. As DNA, the CDR3 is TGTGCCAGCAGTCCCTTAGGGGGCACCGGGGCCAACGTCCTGACTTTC. Protein product: CASSPLGGTGANVLTF.

This clonotype was found a few times. The gene calls are TRBV5-1 and TRBJ1-1; TRBD1 matches at 10 bases. The germline V gene has CDR1 SGHRS and CDR2 YFSETQ. The CDR3 has 15 amino acids. The V segment lost 0 bases and the J segment 6 bases; nucleotides outside the gene matches: 5. CDR3: CASSLGGTGDAEAFF. DNA for the CDR3: TGCGCCAGCAGCTTGGGTGGGACAGGGGATGCTGAAGCTTTCTTT.

This clonotype was seen only a few times. The CDR3 protein is CAIISDSGSYEQYF. DNA of the CDR3: TGTGCCATCATATCGGACAGTGGATCCTACGAGCAGTACTTC. The V call is TRBV10-3, the J call TRBJ2-7; weak D call: TRBD1 (6 bases). Germline CDR1 reads ENHRY; CDR2 reads SYGVKD. This CDR3 has 14 amino acids. The ends were cut back, 7 bases at V and 1 base at J, with 14 bases in the middle.

This clonotype was seen repeatedly, ten times or more. This rearrangement joins TRBV29-1 to TRBJ2-7, with TRBD2 identical over 7 bases. V was clipped by 6 bases and J by 0 bases; unmatched bases: 11. This CDR3 contains 15 residues. The germline V gene encodes CDR1 SQVTM and CDR2 ANQGSEA. The CDR3 here is CSVKGDYRSSYEQYF. Here the CDR3 DNA reads TGCAGCGTCAAAGGGGACTACCGGAGCTCCTACGAGCAGTACTTC.

The rearrangement links TRBV16 to TRBJ1-2; D is possibly TRBD1 (6 bases). This CDR3 comprises 14 residues. V shed 1 base and J shed 3 bases, with 9 bases lying between them. Germline values: CDR1 KGHSY, CDR2 FQNENV. This chain's CDR3 is CASSQLDSYYGYTF. The CDR3 DNA reads as TGTGCCAGCAGCCAATTGGACAGTTACTATGGCTACACCTTC.

This clonotype has more than one count but fewer than ten. The DNA of the CDR3 is TGTGCCAGCAGCTATCTACCAAACACTGAAGCTTTCTTT. Residues: CASSYLPNTEAFF. The J gene is TRBJ1-1, the V gene TRBV6-5, with D unclear. The CDR3 sequence is 13 residues long. The ends were cut back, 6 bases at V and 2 bases at J, with 10 bases in the middle. In germline, CDR1 is MNHEY, CDR2 SVGAGI.